This T cell receptor beta chain came from a study of blood T cells in healthy people across ages. This clonotype has a handful of counts. The antigen is unknown. This CDR3 spans 13 amino acids. V lost 6 bases and J 5 bases, leaving 16 bases between the germline ends. Germline CDR1 reads SQVTM; CDR2 reads ANQGSEA. Overall study findings and caveats: It was found that TCR beta diversity correlated strongly with the percentage of naive T cells. Getting older went along with TCR beta diversity per million T cells dropping roughly linearly.

A second PCR, run for about 6 to 12 cycles, used a sample-barcoded 5' primer plus a J-beta primer mix. From the 5' RACE reads, TCRdb called clonotypes with MiXCR, one entry per CDR3 protein. The profile shows over 1,500,000 distinct CDR3 sequences, 30% to 40% of them singletons. Sequenced material: blood. The receptor's source is a human donor in good health. V usage is TRBV29-1 and J usage is TRBJ1-2; a weak D match, TRBD1 (6 bases). CDR3: CSVRPGTPYGYTF. The CDR3 DNA reads as TGCAGCGTCCGACCCGGGACACCATATGGCTACACCTTC. The variable domain in full, with the rest retrieved from reference TRBV29-1 and TRBJ1-2, is SAVISQKPSRDICQRGTSLTIQCQVDSQVTMMFWYRQQPGQSLTLIATANQGSEATYESGFVIDKFPISRPNLTFSTLTVSNMSPEDSSIYLCSVRPGTPYGYTFGSGTRLTVV.